Each of the 9 T cell receptor beta chains below was sequenced from the same sample in a study of shared clonotypes between healthy human individuals. Clones were read by immunoSEQ multiplex PCR, and TCRdb kept only the in-frame ones, dropping some. The table has 500,000 to 550,000 clones, around 95% seen once. Input material: naive CD4+ T cells sorted from blood. Subset noted: CD45RA+ positively selected. These receptors all come from a young woman in good health.

V gene TRBV10-3 combines with J gene TRBJ2-7, with TRBD2 matching over 11 bases. J gave up 5 bases and V 4 bases, and 7 bases lay outside the gene matches. The germline V gene encodes CDR1 ENHRY and CDR2 SYGVKD. The CDR3 is 15 amino acids. The CDR3 reads CAISGLAGGHDEQYF. Written as DNA, the CDR3 is TGTGCCATCAGTGGGTTAGCGGGAGGGCATGACGAGCAGTACTTC.

This clone was picked up one time. This chain uses TRBV19 with TRBJ2-5, with 12 bases identical to TRBD2. The J call may not be correct, given that the DNA end is closer to TRBJ2-7. Germline lookup yields CDR1 LNHDA and CDR2 SQIVND (reference sequence). The CDR3 covers 15 residues. The CDR3 spells CASSIGLAGFYEQYF. The CDR3 coding sequence is TGTGCCAGTAGTATTGGACTAGCGGGATTTTACGAGCAGTACTTC.

V gene TRBV28 combines with J gene TRBJ1-2, with D possibly TRBD1 on 5 matching bases. This CDR3 is 15 amino acids long. Trimming removed 5 bases at V and 2 bases at J, with 15 bases between. The V gene's germline CDR1 is MDHEN and CDR2 SYDVKM. CDR3 DNA sequence: TGTGCCAGCAGTCCCGGGGCACGAGCCAACTATGGCTACACCTTC. Its translation: CASSPGARANYGYTF.

The chain has TRBV6-1 and TRBJ2-2; D possibly corresponds to TRBD1 (6 bases). Germline assignment: CDR1 MNHNS and CDR2 SASEGT. The V gene lost 4 bases and the J gene lost 1 base, with 13 bases spanning the gap. The CDR3 sequence is 16 residues long. CDR3 DNA: TGTGCCAGCAGTGTCCTGGGCAGGGGGAACACCGGGGAGCTGTTTTTT. Its protein is CASSVLGRGNTGELFF.

This chain uses TRBV30 with TRBJ2-3; possible D gene TRBD2, 6 bases. Germline V gene data show CDR1 as GTSNPN and CDR2 as SVGIG (reference sequence). Trimming stripped 4 bases from V and 1 base from J, with 18 bases between. The CDR3 loop spans 16 amino acids. The CDR3: CAWITEQEGGTDTQYF. The CDR3 region has the DNA TGTGCCTGGATTACGGAACAGGAGGGTGGCACAGATACGCAGTATTTT.

Written as DNA, the CDR3 is TGTGCCAGCAGTGAACCGGGAGCGGGAGGTGAGACCCAGTACTTC. Protein: CASSEPGAGGETQYF. The chain carries TRBV6-1 and TRBJ2-5; TRBD2 aligns across 9 bases. Looked up from germline, CDR1 is MNHNS and CDR2 is SASEGT. With 2 bases clipped from V and 5 bases from J, the junction kept 6 bases outside the gene matches. CDR3 length equals 15 residues.

The rearrangement uses TRBV7-9 and TRBJ2-1; D is uncertain. The CDR3 is made up of 11 amino acids. Germline V gene data show CDR1 as SEHNR and CDR2 as FQNEAQ (reference sequence). V gave up 5 bases and J gave up 11 bases, with 10 bases separating them. This chain's CDR3 is CASSPSGQQFF. The CDR3 coding sequence is TGTGCCAGCAGCCCGTCCGGCCAGCAGTTCTTC.

This clone was picked up one time. The V call is TRBV6-5, the J call TRBJ2-1; TRBD2 matches at 15 bases. The CDR3 length is 14 residues. Looked up from germline, CDR1 is MNHEY and CDR2 is SVGAGI. The V and J ends lost 6 bases and 14 bases, in that order; junction bases with no gene match: 8. DNA for the CDR3: TGTGCCAGCAGCCTCCCGGGACTAGCGGGAGGAGAGTTCTTC. Its translation is CASSLPGLAGGEFF.

The rearrangement links TRBV5-4 to TRBJ2-5; 11 nucleotides agree with TRBD2. CDR1 SGHNT and CDR2 YYREEE come from the germline V gene (reference sequence). Trimming took 1 base from V and 2 from J; bases not matched to a gene: 1. The CDR3 loop spans 15 amino acids. The CDR3 region has the DNA TGTGCCAGCAGCTTGACTAGCGGGAGACAAGAGACCCAGTACTTC. Translation: CASSLTSGRQETQYF.